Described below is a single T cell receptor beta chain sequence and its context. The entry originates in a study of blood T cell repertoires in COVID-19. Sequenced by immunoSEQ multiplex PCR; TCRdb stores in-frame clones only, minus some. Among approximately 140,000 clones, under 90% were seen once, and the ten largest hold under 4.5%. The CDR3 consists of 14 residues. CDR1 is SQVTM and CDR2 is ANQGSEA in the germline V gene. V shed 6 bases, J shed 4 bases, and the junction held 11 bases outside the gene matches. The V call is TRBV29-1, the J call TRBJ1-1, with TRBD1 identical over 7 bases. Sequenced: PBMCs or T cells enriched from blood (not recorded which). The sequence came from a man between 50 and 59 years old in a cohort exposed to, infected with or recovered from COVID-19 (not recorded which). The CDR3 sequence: CSVETTGTPTEAFF. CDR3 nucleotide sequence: TGCAGCGTAGAAACGACAGGGACCCCCACTGAAGCTTTCTTT.